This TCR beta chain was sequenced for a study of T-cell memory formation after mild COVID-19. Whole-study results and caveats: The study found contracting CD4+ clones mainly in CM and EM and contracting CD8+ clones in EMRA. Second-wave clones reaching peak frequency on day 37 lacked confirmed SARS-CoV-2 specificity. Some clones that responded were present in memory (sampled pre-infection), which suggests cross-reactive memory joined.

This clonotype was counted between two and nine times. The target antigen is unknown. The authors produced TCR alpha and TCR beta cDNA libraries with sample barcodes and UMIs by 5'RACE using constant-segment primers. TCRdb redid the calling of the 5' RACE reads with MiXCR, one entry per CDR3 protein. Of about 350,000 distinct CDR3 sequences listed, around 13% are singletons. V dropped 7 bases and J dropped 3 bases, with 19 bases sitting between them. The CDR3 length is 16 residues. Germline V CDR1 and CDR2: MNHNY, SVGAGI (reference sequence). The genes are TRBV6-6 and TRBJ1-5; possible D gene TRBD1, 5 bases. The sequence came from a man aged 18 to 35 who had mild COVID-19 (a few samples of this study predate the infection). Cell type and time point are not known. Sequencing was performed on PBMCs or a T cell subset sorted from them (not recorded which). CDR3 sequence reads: CASTPGGARVNQPQHF. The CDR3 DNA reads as TGTGCCAGCACCCCCGGAGGGGCGCGGGTCAATCAGCCCCAGCATTTT.